This T cell receptor beta chain was observed in a study of CD8+CD57+ T cells in acquired aplastic anemia. Overall study context: Mean yield of DNA from sorted CD4+ and CD8+ cells was about 3.2 ug. Broader study findings: No significant patient-versus-control difference appeared in CD8+ Simpson's diversity. Between patients and controls, around 31 CD8+ CDR3 sequences were found in common.

The table lists this clonotype with a few counts. As yet, its antigen is unknown. The junction and the germline gene differ at one end; a read error may be behind it. This CDR3 comprises 16 residues. Germline CDR1 reads SEHNR; CDR2 reads FQNEAQ (reference sequence). Patients chosen for sequencing had shown CD8+CD57+ cell expansion by flow cytometry. Severe acquired aplastic anemia affected all patients. Profiles of TCR beta VDJ and CDR3 were generated from a genomic DNA template. TCRdb re-called the reads with MiXCR, one entry per CDR3 protein. The sample carries 260,000 or so distinct CDR3 sequences, 40% to 50% recorded once.

The chain is built from TRBV7-9 and TRBJ1-6, with D hard to call. This sequence was found in a human donor with aplastic anemia. The sequenced sample was sorted CD4+, CD8+, or CD8+CD57+ T cells (not recorded which) from PBMCs. CDR3 DNA: TGTGCCAGCAGCCGAGGCCTGAGGGCCTACAATTCACCCCTCCACTTT. It translates to CASSRGLRAYNSPLHF.